This T cell receptor beta chain was sequenced during a study of graft-versus-host responses after intestinal transplantation. Study background: Anti-thymocyte globulin induction preceded about 3 years of tacrolimus and steroid maintenance in all recipients. Notes on the study in general: Among recipient marrow samples, GvH clones were found; some appeared first in ileum or blood.

On this clone: Its specificity is unknown.

Assay used: immunoSEQ multiplex PCR; TCRdb lists only in-frame clones, some missing. The sample records approximately 77,000 clones, about 90% being singletons. V was clipped by 0 bases and J by 1 base, with 8 bases between them. Germline CDR1 reads LGHNA; CDR2 reads YNFKEQ. The length of the CDR3 is 15 residues. The genes are TRBV4-2 and TRBJ2-3, with no clear D. The receptor's source is a human patient who received an intestinal transplant, so some T cells may come from the graft donor. The source was PBMCs, collected 98 days after intestinal transplantation. The DNA for the CDR3 is TGTGCCAGCAGCCAAGATGTACTACGCACAGATACGCAGTATTTT. Residues: CASSQDVLRTDTQYF.